These 7 T cell receptor beta chains share one sample of origin, sequenced in a study of shared clonotypes between healthy human individuals. TCRdb's copy holds only in-frame clones and misses some; the assay was immunoSEQ multiplex PCR. Of hundreds of thousands of clones detected, around 73% appear once; the ten largest clones hold around 1.8%. The sequencing sample was made of memory CD4+ T cells sorted from blood. Subset here: CD45RA-negative fraction. The receptor source for this set is a woman in her 30s in good health.

The genes are TRBV6-1 and TRBJ1-5; maybe TRBD1 (5 bases). V was clipped by 6 bases and J by 5 bases, with 11 bases between them. Per the germline V gene, CDR1 is MNHNS and CDR2 is SASEGT. This CDR3 spans 13 amino acids. In DNA, the CDR3 is TGTGCCAGCAGGAGCGCGGGGGATCAGCCCCAGCATTTT. Protein sequence: CASRSAGDQPQHF.

The gene calls are TRBV19 and TRBJ2-7; D gene uncertain. The CDR3 runs 12 residues. With 3 bases removed from V and 4 bases from J, the gap between germline ends came to 7 bases. Looked up from germline, CDR1 is LNHDA and CDR2 is SQIVND (reference sequence). CDR3 loop: CASSISGYEQYF. DNA for the CDR3: TGTGCCAGTAGTATTTCAGGATACGAGCAGTACTTC. Complete variable domain (other parts from reference TRBV19 and TRBJ2-7): DGGITQSPKYLFRKEGQNVTLSCEQNLNHDAMYWYRQDPGQGLRLIYYSQIVNDFQKGDIAEGYSVSREKKESFPLTVTSAQKNPTAFYLCASSISGYEQYFGPGTRLTVT.

V is TRBV30 and J is TRBJ1-6, with D tentatively TRBD1 (5 bases). Per germline, CDR1 GTSNPN and CDR2 SVGIG (reference sequence). This CDR3 comprises 14 residues. V lost 3 bases to trimming and J lost 9 bases, with 15 bases between them. CDR3 bases: TGTGCCTGGAGCCCGGGACTTGCGGGTTCACCCCTCCACTTT. Translating gives CAWSPGLAGSPLHF.

The V gene is TRBV27, the J gene TRBJ2-2; 7 positions match TRBD2. The germline CDR1 and CDR2 sequences are MNHEY and SMNVEV (reference sequence). This CDR3 is 15 amino acids long. J gave up 6 bases and V 7 bases, and 11 bases lay outside the gene matches. In DNA form, the CDR3 reads TGTGCCAGCACCTCAAGGACTAGTCGGTCCGGGGAGCTGTTTTTT. Translated: CASTSRTSRSGELFF.

The V gene is TRBV6-5, the J gene TRBJ2-7; D is unresolved. The length of the CDR3 is 16 residues. Germline assignment: CDR1 MNHEY and CDR2 SVGAGI. The V and J ends lost 2 bases and 1 base respectively, with 15 bases between them. The CDR3 loop is CASSYLTTLHSYEQYF. Here the CDR3 DNA reads TGTGCCAGCAGTTACCTCACCACCCTTCATTCCTACGAGCAGTACTTC.

The chain has TRBV7-9 and TRBJ2-7, with 9 bases aligning to TRBD1. This CDR3 has 15 amino acids. Unmatched junction bases numbered 6, after V lost 4 bases and J lost 2 bases. Germline CDR1 SEHNR, CDR2 FQNEAQ (reference sequence). This CDR3 is CASSYDWTGAYEQYF. The CDR3, as DNA: TGTGCCAGCAGCTACGATTGGACAGGGGCCTACGAGCAGTACTTC.

This sequence joins TRBV21-1 and TRBJ2-7; the table's D call, TRBD2, was not checked against the DNA. TRBV21-1 is annotated as a pseudogene. This CDR3 has 15 amino acids. This chain's CDR3 is CASCLAGGPDYEQYF. CDR3 DNA: TGTGCCAGCTGTCTAGCGGGAGGGCCGGACTACGAGCAGTACTTC.